The clone carrying this T cell receptor beta chain has a count of ten or more. The antigen is not known. Germline values: CDR1 SEHNR, CDR2 FQNEAQ (reference sequence). Trimming took 2 bases from V and 4 from J, leaving 10 bases between them. The CDR3 has 14 amino acids. This entry belongs to a study of read filtering for tumor transcriptome and immune sequencing. Study-level information: Mean patient age was roughly 61 years, range roughly 47 to 90; 17 male, over twelve female. By R-ISS, stages I, II and III held roughly 8, 15 and 7 patients. RNA-seq yielded only about 75 to 1,400 TCR reads, IR-seq about 3.5 to 11 million.

Molecular barcoded adaptors covering alpha/delta and beta/gamma chains were used on around 400 ng RNA. Via MiXCR, TCRdb re-called the reads, giving one row per CDR3 protein. The table has 25,000 to 35,000 distinct CDR3 sequences, less than 20% seen once; the top ten hold roughly 17%. Study results and caveats: The sorted CD138-negative fraction was a mixed bone marrow immune population, not purified T cells.

The rearrangement uses TRBV7-9 and TRBJ2-3; unclear D gene. The specimen was a population of CD138-negative cells sorted from bone marrow. This sequence was found in a donor at least 40 years old with multiple myeloma. Here the CDR3 reads CASSLQSFADTQYF. Written as DNA, the CDR3 is TGTGCCAGCAGCTTACAGAGTTTCGCAGATACGCAGTATTTT.